This TCR beta chain derives from a study of T cell responses to AZD1222 COVID-19 vaccine (TCRdb year 2021). Regarding the research as a whole: A total of about 240 trial participants underwent TCR sequencing, of whom about 210 received two doses of AZD1222 and some 25 received two doses of the MenACWY control vaccine. Trial participants were enrolled by age into subgroups of 18-55, 56-69 and 70-plus years, and around 140, 26 and 57 TCR-sequenced participants, respectively, were included in these subgroups.

V is pruned by 3 bases and J by 7 bases, leaving 9 bases of the junction without a gene match. The CDR3 numbers 14 residues from cysteine through phenylalanine. The DNA shown is the 42-base CDR3, in frame from base 1. CDR1 and CDR2, looked up from the germline V gene (reference sequence), are DFQATT and SNEGSKA. Comments on this clone: Its target antigen remains unknown. No base qualities exist here, and no much larger clone lies one base off it.

The CDR3 regions of human TCRbeta chains were analyzed by immunosequencing. In the original analysis: Repertoire TCRs were checked for matches against a reference library of SARS-CoV-2-specific TCRs that had been generated using the MIRA antigen-specificity platform. Breadth meant the fraction of unique TCRs that were SARS-CoV-2-associated, whereas depth meant the fraction of total T cells that were SARS-CoV-2-associated. Using the MIRA data, each spike-specific TCR was assigned both to the spike region to which the TCR was reactive and to a CD4 or CD8 class. Log10-transformed breadth and depth values were compared by one-way ANOVA with Sidak's multiple comparisons tests. Drawn from immuneACCESS, this table holds only the in-frame rearrangements with V and J called that TCRdb kept. Clones are partly lost; checked studies trace under half to an unresolved V gene and leave the rest unexplained. V, J and clone size are taken as reported in that table, and D and trimming were inferred from the DNA itself. Recorded for this sample are 100,000 to 120,000 clones; 89% of them occurred a single time. In total, the top ten clones hold 3% to 3.5% of the sample.

What this sample's time point label stands for: baseline before first vaccination. What this sample's treatment or condition label stands for: meningococcal conjugate vaccine given as trial control. Vaccinee samples were obtained from the UK trials COV001 and COV002, which included a single-blind randomized controlled phase 2/3 trial of AZD1222 (ChAdOx1 nCoV-19) in healthy adults. Trial participant PBMC samples were collected at day 0 and day 28 after the second dose for TCRbeta chain sequencing. Beyond this particular receptor, the publication reports: Participants were mostly white British, with more females than males. The authors suggested clonal diversity may have been underestimated. Reportedly, almost half of the unique spike-specific TCRs recognized epitopes lying outside the regions that are mutated in the B.1.351 and B.1.1.7 variants. Vaccine-associated CD4 TCRs spanned the whole spike protein, with dominant responses in regions 160-218 and 743-854. Because no day 14 peak-response samples were available, the repertoires could be characterized only after the peak T cell response. A significant rise in spike-specific TCR breadth and depth was observed after two AZD1222 doses relative to day 0 and relative to MenACWY recipients. Only a handful of AZD1222 recipients were SARS-CoV-2 seropositive at baseline, limiting conclusions about previously exposed vaccinees. In the small 56-69-year group, the increase in depth fell short of significance, most likely because of low power.

The sequence joins TRBV20-1 to TRBJ1-5; 7 of the junction bases match TRBD1. This TCR derives from an adult in good health. The material was peripheral blood, obtained on day 0 of MenACWY control vaccination. The CDR3 protein is CSASSGGPAQPQHF. The DNA is as follows: TGCAGTGCTAGTTCAGGGGGACCGGCACAGCCCCAGCATTTT.